This T cell receptor beta chain was profiled in a study of cytomegalovirus exposure and HLA in healthy donors. Study background: The use of the same platform for the roughly 110 validation repertoires and the roughly 630 first-cohort repertoires was reported by a later analysis.

The data were produced by immunoSEQ multiplex PCR, yet TCRdb's version contains in-frame clones alone and is incomplete. The data show 260,000 or so clones, with 90% seen just once and under 4% held by the top ten. Regarding the study as a whole: The authors enumerated over 150 TCR beta chains as linked to cytomegalovirus. Subsequent analysis revealed that first-cohort TCR clusters tended to co-occur in the roughly 120 validation repertoires. Whilst most TCR sequences proved rare, a subset of public TCRs occurred across many donors.

Concerning this clone: The antigen remains undetermined.

The germline V gene encodes CDR1 MDHEN and CDR2 SYDVKM. The CDR3 loop spans 15 amino acids. V gave up 8 bases and J gave up 7 bases; unmatched junction bases: 11. The chain carries TRBV28 and TRBJ1-5; 10 bases are shared with TRBD1. Sample: PBMCs. The clonotype originates from a woman aged 25 to 45 in good health and CMV-seronegative. The DNA for the CDR3 is TGTGCCAGCTCTGACAGGGGGCGAACATCCCAGCCCCAGCATTTT. Protein product: CASSDRGRTSQPQHF.